This TCR beta chain was captured by sequencing in a study of breast tumors, draining lymph nodes, adjacent tissues. This CDR3 has 12 residues. V lost 4 bases to trimming and J lost 10 bases, with 11 bases between them. Germline V lookup: CDR1 MDHEN, CDR2 SYDVKM. Breast cancer patients provided tissue from their axillary draining lymph nodes. Using its own MiXCR run on the multiplex PCR reads, TCRdb lists one record per CDR3 protein. The sample contains 150,000 to 200,000 distinct CDR3 sequences, 33% of which appear only once. This sequence was found in a female donor with breast cancer. Some clones in this sample may be carry-over from other donors' samples. Specimen: axillary lymph node tissue. The V and J genes are TRBV28 and TRBJ2-1; maybe TRBD1 (6 bases). The CDR3 bases are TGTGCCAGCAGTTCCAGGGGTAGCGAGCAGTTCTTC. Protein: CASSSRGSEQFF.